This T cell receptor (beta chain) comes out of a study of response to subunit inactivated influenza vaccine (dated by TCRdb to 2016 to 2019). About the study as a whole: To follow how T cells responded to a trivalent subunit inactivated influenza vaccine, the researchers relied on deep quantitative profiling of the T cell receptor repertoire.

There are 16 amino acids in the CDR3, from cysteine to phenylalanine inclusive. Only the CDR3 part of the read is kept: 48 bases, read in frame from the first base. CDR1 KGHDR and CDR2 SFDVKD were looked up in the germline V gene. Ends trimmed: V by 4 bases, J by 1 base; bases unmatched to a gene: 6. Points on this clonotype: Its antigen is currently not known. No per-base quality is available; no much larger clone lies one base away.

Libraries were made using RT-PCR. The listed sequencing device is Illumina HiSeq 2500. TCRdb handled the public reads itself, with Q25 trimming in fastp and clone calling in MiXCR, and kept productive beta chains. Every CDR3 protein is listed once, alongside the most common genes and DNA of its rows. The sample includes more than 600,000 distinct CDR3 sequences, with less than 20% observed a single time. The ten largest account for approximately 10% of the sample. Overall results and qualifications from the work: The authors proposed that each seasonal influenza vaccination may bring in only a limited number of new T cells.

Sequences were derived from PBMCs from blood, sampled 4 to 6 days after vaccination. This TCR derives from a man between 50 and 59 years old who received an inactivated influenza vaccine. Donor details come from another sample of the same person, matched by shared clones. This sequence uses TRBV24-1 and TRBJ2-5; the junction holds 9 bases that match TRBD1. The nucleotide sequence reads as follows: TGTGCCACCAGTGACCCGGACAGGGGTCCCCAAGAGACCCAGTACTTC. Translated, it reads CATSDPDRGPQETQYF.